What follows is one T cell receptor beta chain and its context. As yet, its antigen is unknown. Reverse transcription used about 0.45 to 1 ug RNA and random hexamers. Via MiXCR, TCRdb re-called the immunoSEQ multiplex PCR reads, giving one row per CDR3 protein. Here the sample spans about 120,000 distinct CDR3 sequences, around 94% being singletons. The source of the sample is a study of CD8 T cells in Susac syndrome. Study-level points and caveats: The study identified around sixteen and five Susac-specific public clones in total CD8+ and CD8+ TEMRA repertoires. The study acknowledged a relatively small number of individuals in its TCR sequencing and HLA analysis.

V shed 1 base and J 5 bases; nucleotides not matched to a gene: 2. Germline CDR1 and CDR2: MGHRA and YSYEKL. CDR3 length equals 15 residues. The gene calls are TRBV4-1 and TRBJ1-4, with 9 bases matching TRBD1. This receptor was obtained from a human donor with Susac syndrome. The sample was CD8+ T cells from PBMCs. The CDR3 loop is CASSQVGQGNEKLFF. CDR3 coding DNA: TGCGCCAGCAGCCAAGTTGGACAGGGGAATGAAAAACTGTTTTTT.